The present T cell receptor beta chain was sequenced within a study of T cells of healthy individuals. TCRdb analysed the 5' RACE reads with MiXCR anew, one entry per CDR3 protein. The sample yields about 96,000 distinct CDR3 sequences, under 20% seen once. Trimming stripped 1 base from V and 8 bases from J, with 11 bases between. Germline CDR1 reads SQVTM; CDR2 reads ANQGSEA. The CDR3 has 13 residues. This clonotype was seen at least ten times. This receptor was taken from a human donor in good health. J is TRBJ1-4 and V is TRBV29-1, with no clear D. This CDR3 is CSVEVLVGEKLFF. The CDR3 region has the DNA TGCAGCGTTGAAGTGCTGGTCGGGGAAAAACTGTTTTTT. Looking up the rest from reference TRBV29-1 and TRBJ1-4 gives the full variable domain: SAVISQKPSRDICQRGTSLTIQCQVDSQVTMMFWYRQQPGQSLTLIATANQGSEATYESGFVIDKFPISRPNLTFSTLTVSNMSPEDSSIYLCSVEVLVGEKLFFGSGTQLSVL.